Below, one T cell receptor (beta chain) is given with its context. This clonotype showed up just a few times. Its antigen is still unknown. No much larger clone is present one base from it, and per-base qualities are unavailable. The sample originates from a study of identical twins (dated by TCRdb to about 2016). As for the study more broadly: To test whether fetal clonotypes persist, this study deep-sequenced TCR alpha and beta repertoires from monozygotic twins, from unrelated adults of various ages, and from cord blood. To rule out contamination, replicate twin experiments were performed at different times with different library preparation protocols.

The investigation overall reported the following: Conclusions relied on cross-sectional statistical analysis, since the same donors could not be followed over many years. Abundant cord blood beta clonotypes had fewer insertions, young adult naive repertoires showed a similar but weaker trend, and memory repertoires showed no such trend. Zero-insertion analyses could be partly confounded by invariant T cells such as MAIT and iNKT, though diverse VJ usage argued against such confounding for most clonotypes. Compared with coincidental sharing between unrelated individuals, an excess of low generation-probability sequences was observed among out-of-frame TCR alpha sequences shared between twins. In monozygotic twins, recombination models systematically underestimated out-of-frame TCR alpha sharing, but the models matched the sharing seen between unrelated individuals. In beta out-of-frame sequences, excess twin sharing was weaker, because having fewer shared sequences lowered the signal-to-noise ratio.

Every donor was a healthy Caucasian. Three pairs of female monozygotic twins, all aged about 18 to 30 years, made up the twin cohort. CD4+ and CD8+ T cell populations were isolated with positive isolation kits from Invitrogen. Libraries came from 5' RACE. TCRdb records Illumina HiSeq 2000 as the sequencer. Template switching added a universal primer binding site, and the final cDNA carried a unique molecular identifier that allowed TCR cDNA molecules to be counted accurately. Specific primers in the conserved constant-segment region were used to synthesize first-strand cDNA for TCR alpha and beta chains. Each cDNA library was double barcoded, with a SMART-Mk sample barcode plus Illumina barcodes, to control for contamination. TruSeq adapter sequences along with Illumina sample barcodes were introduced in two successive PCR steps. The TCR alpha and beta cDNA libraries were sequenced on the Illumina HiSeq platform using custom primers. Turning to the authors' computational methods: Raw reads were processed with MiGEC to extract unique molecular identifiers, and MiXCR was used to determine CDR3 positions. Recombination models were inferred per individual with the repgenHMM and IGoR tools using an EM algorithm. Shared clonotypes were analyzed with the tcR package in R, and sharing was normalized by the product of cloneset sizes. To study raw recombination without the effects of thymic and clonal selection, out-of-frame nonproductive sequences were analyzed. TCRdb took the public reads, trimmed them with fastp at Q25, ran MiXCR for clone calling and kept in-frame beta chains. A single entry per CDR3 protein holds the most common genes and DNA from its merged rows. V and J calls and clone size were set by TCRdb, not the authors. For this sample there are approximately 500,000 distinct CDR3 sequences; 20% to 25% appear just once. Together, the top ten hold 2.9% of the sample.

Germline trimming amounts to 5 bases on V and 1 base on J, with 3 as the count of junction bases outside the gene matches. Measured from the cysteine to the phenylalanine, the CDR3 is 14 residues long. Only the CDR3 DNA stays, 42 bases, in frame from base 1. The germline V gene (reference sequence) gives CDR1 as DFQATT and CDR2 as SNEGSKA. The same specimen was also included in a second study, on T cells expressing NK-cell markers. The second study, in turn, reports: TCR beta-chain repertoires were profiled in sorted CD3+CD56+NKG2C+, CD3+CD56+NKG2C- and CD3+CD56-NKG2C+ T-cell subsets from several donors. Of the eight sequenced donors, seven were found to be HCMV-seropositive and one was found to be HCMV-seronegative. In several experiments an anti-gammadeltaTCR antibody was added to restrict sorting to alphabetaTCR-expressing T cells. For five or six donors, the dominant CD3+CD56+NKG2C+ clonotypes were among the top 10 CD8+ clonotypes and accounted for roughly 1.0-7.5% of CD8+ T cells. Those dominant clonotypes were again the most abundant among CD3+CD56-NKG2C+ cells in four donors, at about 25-65%. It remained unclear whether the expanded NKG2C-expressing T cell clones were specific for HCMV antigens. All eight donors whose samples were sequenced were randomly selected healthy volunteers, three of them men and five women. HCMV-specific IgG was detected in serum with a commercial ELISA kit to determine HCMV serostatus. MIGEC was used to demultiplex reads and group the reads by UMI, and MiTCR was used to assemble and quantify clonotypes. Only TCR cDNA sequences supported by at least two reads were kept to exclude erroneous sequences. The tcR package was used for downstream repertoire analysis, and clonotypes were matched across fractions by CDR3 nucleotide sequence plus V segment. Antigen specificity was annotated against VDJdb with VDJmatch, allowing one amino acid substitution in CDR3.

Here the chain combines TRBV20-1 and TRBJ2-3; a stretch of 10 junction bases matches TRBD2. Sequenced: CD4+ T cells sorted from blood. This TCR was sampled from a woman aged 18 to 35 in good health. The CDR3 loop reads CSAGLAAGTDTQYF. The nucleotides are TGCAGTGCTGGACTAGCGGCGGGCACAGATACGCAGTATTTT.